The entry below describes one T cell receptor beta chain. These data belong to a study of blood T cell repertoires in COVID-19. The overall study: COVID-19 samples, acute and convalescent, were from the United States, Italy and Spain. From T cells, B-cell-depleted T cells, or PBMCs came the material, which was cDNA or gDNA.

Trimming stripped 4 bases from V and 6 bases from J, with 14 bases between. CDR1 and CDR2 (germline): SGHRS, YFSETQ. This CDR3 has 14 residues. Original processing methods: Using reference gene primer amplification, nucleated cell counts were estimated. Sequenced by immunoSEQ multiplex PCR; TCRdb stores in-frame clones only, minus some. That table is the source of V, J and clone size, and D and trimming were worked out from the DNA. The sample comprises some 76,000 clones, approximately 80% of which are singletons, and 15% to 20% rests with the top ten. The chain has TRBV5-1 and TRBJ2-1, with D tentatively TRBD1 (5 bases). The sequenced sample consisted of peripheral blood. The clonotype was recovered from a woman aged 55-75 years with acute or convalescent COVID-19. The CDR3 nucleotides are TGCGCCAGCAGCGGGCCCGACAGTACCAATGAGCAGTTCTTC. Its translation: CASSGPDSTNEQFF.